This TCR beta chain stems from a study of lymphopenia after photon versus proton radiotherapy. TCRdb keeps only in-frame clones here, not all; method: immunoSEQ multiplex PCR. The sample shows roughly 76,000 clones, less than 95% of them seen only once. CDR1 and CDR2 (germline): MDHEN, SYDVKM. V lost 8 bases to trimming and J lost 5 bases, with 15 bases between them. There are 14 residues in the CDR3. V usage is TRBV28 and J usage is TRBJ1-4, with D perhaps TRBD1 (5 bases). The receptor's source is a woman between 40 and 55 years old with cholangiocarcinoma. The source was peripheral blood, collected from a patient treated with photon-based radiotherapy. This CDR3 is CASRQGSSNEKLFF. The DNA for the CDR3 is TGTGCCAGCCGCCAGGGTTCATCAAATGAAAAACTGTTTTTT.